In this sample, the clone carrying this T cell receptor beta chain turned up a few times. Its antigen remains unidentified. Specified time point: newly diagnosed GD, antithyroid drugs for less than 3 months. Researchers made the TCR library from RNA that was extracted from PBMCs. HTBI primers from iRepertoire and Arm-PCR of CDR3 regions yielded the TCR beta libraries. TCRdb re-analysed the multiplex PCR reads in MiXCR, keeping a single row per CDR3 protein. The sample holds 450,000 to 500,000 distinct CDR3 sequences, under 20% seen once. This specimen belongs to a study of regulatory T cells in long-lasting Graves disease. At the level of the study: Antithyroid drugs had been given to newly diagnosed Graves' patients for under 3 months.

The CDR3 covers 15 residues. Trimming removed 4 bases at V and 5 bases at J, with 17 bases between. Germline V gene data show CDR1 as LNHDA and CDR2 as SQIVND (reference sequence). The study's findings and limits: Possibly, too few samples lowered accuracy.

The sample was also reused in another study, on T cells in Graves' hyperthyroidism and ophthalmopathy. That source reports: HTBI primers drove first-round RT-PCR of the TCR CDR3. From stable hyperthyroidism, ophthalmopathy was set apart by a 13 V-J model.

The starting material was peripheral blood mononuclear cells (PBMCs), obtained at new diagnosis, from a patient treated with antithyroid drugs. The sequence was obtained from a man aged 40-49 years with Graves disease. The chain employs TRBV19 and TRBJ1-1; no reliable D call. The CDR3 protein is CASSTQDFKGTEAFF. The DNA for the CDR3 is TGTGCCAGTAGTACTCAGGACTTTAAGGGTACTGAAGCTTTCTTT. The variable domain in full, with the rest retrieved from reference TRBV19 and TRBJ1-1, is DGGITQSPKYLFRKEGQNVTLSCEQNLNHDAMYWYRQDPGQGLRLIYYSQIVNDFQKGDIAEGYSVSREKKESFPLTVTSAQKNPTAFYLCASSTQDFKGTEAFFGQGTRLTVV.